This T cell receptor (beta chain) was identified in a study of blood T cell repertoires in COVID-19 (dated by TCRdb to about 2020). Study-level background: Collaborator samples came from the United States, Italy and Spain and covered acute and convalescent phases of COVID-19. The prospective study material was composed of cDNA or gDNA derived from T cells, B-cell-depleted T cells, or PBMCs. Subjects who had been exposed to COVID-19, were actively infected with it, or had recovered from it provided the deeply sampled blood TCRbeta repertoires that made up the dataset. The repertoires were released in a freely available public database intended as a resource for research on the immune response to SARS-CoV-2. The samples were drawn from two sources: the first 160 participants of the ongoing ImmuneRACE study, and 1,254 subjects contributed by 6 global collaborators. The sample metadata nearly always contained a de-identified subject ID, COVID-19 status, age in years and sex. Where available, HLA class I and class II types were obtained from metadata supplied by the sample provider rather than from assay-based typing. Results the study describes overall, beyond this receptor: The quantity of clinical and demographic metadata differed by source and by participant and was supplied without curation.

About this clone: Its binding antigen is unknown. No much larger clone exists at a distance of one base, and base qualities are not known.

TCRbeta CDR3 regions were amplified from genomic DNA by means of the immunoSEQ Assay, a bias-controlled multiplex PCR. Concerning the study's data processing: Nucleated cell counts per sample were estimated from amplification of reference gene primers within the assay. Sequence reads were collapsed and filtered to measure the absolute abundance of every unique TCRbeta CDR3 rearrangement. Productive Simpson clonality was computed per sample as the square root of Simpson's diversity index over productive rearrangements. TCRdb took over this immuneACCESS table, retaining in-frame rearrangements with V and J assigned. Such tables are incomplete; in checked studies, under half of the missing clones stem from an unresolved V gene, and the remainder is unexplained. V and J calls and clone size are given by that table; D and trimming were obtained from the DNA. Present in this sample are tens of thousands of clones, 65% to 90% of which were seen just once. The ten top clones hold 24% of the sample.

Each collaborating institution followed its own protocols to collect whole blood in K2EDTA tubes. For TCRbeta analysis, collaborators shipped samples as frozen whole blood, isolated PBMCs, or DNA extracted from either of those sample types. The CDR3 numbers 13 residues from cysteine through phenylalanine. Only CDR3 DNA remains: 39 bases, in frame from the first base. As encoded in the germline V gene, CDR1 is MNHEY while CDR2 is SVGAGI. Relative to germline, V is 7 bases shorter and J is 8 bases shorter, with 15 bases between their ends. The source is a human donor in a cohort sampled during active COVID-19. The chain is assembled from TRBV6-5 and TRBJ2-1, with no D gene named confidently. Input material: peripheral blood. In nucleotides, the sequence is TGTGCCAGCATGAACCCTGAGGCGCATGAGCAGTTCTTC. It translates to CASMNPEAHEQFF.